This T cell receptor beta chain derives from a study of blood T cell repertoires in COVID-19. For the study at large: Nucleic acid was either cDNA or gDNA, and it came from T cells, B-cell-depleted T cells, or PBMCs.

The CDR3 runs 14 residues. Germline-derived CDR1 and CDR2 are MNHEY and SVGAGI. Trimming took off 6 bases at V and 0 bases at J, with 11 bases between the two ends. Individuals drawn from around 24 US areas were about 18 to 90 years old. The recovered donors of Cohort 3 showed two negative PCRs, clearance, or symptom resolution. TCRdb's copy holds only in-frame clones and misses some; the assay was immunoSEQ multiplex PCR. Found here are about 380,000 clones, around 87% of them singletons; the top ten hold 1.3%. Sample: PBMCs or T cells enriched from blood (not recorded which). The source of this sequence is a man younger than 45 who had recovered from COVID-19. The chain is built from TRBV6-5 and TRBJ1-1; D is possibly TRBD1 (5 bases). In nucleotides, the CDR3 is TGTGCCAGCAGCCACAGGCCAGTGAACACTGAAGCTTTCTTT. Translating gives CASSHRPVNTEAFF.